This T cell receptor (beta chain) derives from a study of blood T cell repertoires in COVID-19. In the study overall: Nucleic acid was either cDNA or gDNA, and it came from T cells, B-cell-depleted T cells, or PBMCs.

Per the original methods: Using reference gene primer amplification, nucleated cell counts were estimated. Data came from immunoSEQ multiplex PCR; TCRdb stores just in-frame clones and leaves some out. V, J and clone size are those of that table, while D and trimming were read from the DNA. The data contain about 370,000 clones, about 89% of them seen just once; the ten biggest clones take up approximately 3%. V lost 7 bases and J 4 bases, leaving 16 bases between the germline ends. From germline, CDR1 is MRHNA and CDR2 SNTAGT. The CDR3 extends over 14 amino acids. This clonotype originated in a woman in her thirties with COVID-19, enrolled during active disease. This sequence joins TRBV6-4 and TRBJ1-2; D uncertain. Sequencing input: peripheral blood. CDR3 in amino acids: CASNPERESYGYTF. The CDR3 region has the DNA TGTGCCAGCAACCCGGAACGGGAATCCTATGGCTACACCTTC.